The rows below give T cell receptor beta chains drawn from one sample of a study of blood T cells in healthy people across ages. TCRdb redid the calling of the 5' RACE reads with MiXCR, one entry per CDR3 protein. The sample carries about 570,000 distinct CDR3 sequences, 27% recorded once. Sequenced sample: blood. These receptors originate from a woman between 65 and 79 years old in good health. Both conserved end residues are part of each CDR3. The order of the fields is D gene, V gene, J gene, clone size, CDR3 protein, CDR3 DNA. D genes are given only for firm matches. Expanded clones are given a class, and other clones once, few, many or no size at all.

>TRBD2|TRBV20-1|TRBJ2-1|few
CSAGGTSFQFF
TGCAGTGCTGGCGGGACTAGCTTCCAGTTCTTC
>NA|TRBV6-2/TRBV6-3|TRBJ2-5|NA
CASAQPGLSVVTAQYF
TGTGCCAGCGCGCAACCGGGACTCTCCGTGGTGACGGCCCAGTACTTC
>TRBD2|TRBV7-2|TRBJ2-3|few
CASSRQGLGADTQCF
TGTGCCAGCAGCCGCCAAGGACTAGGCGCAGATACGCAGTGTTTT
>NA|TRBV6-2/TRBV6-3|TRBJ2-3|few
CATYWRGLRETQYF
TGTGCCACCTATTGGAGGGGCCTGAGAGAGACCCAGTACTTT
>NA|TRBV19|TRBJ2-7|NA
CASSIGRAYEQYF
TGTGCCAGTAGTATAGGGAGGGCCTACGAGCAGTACTTC
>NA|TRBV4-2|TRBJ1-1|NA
CASSPHPPEAFF
TGTGCCAGCAGCCCACATCCCCCTGAGGCTTTCTTT
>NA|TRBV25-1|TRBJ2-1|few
CASSSSPSGEQFF
TGTGCCAGCAGTAGTTCCCCGAGCGGTGAGCAGTTCTTC
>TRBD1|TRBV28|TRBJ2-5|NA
CATHGTGGIETQYF
TGTGCCACCCACGGGACAGGGGGAATCGAGACCCAGTACTTC
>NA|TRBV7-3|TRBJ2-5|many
CASSLSQRETQYF
TGTGCCAGCAGCTTATCCCAACGGGAGACCCAGTACTTC
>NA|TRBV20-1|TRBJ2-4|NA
CSANLGASKNIQYF
TGCAGTGCTAATCTGGGGGCGTCCAAAAACATTCAGTACTTC
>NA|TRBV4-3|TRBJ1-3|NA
CASSQGSTGATHSGNTIYF
TGCGCCAGCAGCCAAGGGTCAACGGGGGCGACCCACTCTGGAAACACCATATATTTT
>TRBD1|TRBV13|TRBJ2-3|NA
CASSARTGPDTQYF
TGTGCCAGCAGCGCTCGGACAGGGCCAGATACGCAGTATTTT
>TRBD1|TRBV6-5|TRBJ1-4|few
CASSSRQGWGEKLFF
TGTGCCAGCAGTTCCCGACAGGGATGGGGCGAAAAACTGTTTTTT
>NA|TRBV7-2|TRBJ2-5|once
CASSLMRQLQETQYF
TGTGCCAGCAGCTTAATGCGCCAACTCCAAGAGACCCAGTACTTC
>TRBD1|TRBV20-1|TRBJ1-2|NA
CSASDRVGYTF
TGCAGTGCTTCCGACAGGGTTGGCTACACCTTC